This TCR beta chain was profiled in a study of vaccination effects on CD4 cells after COVID-19 (dated by TCRdb to between 2021 and 2022). Background on the whole study: Post-vaccine samples across the study were collected a median of 72 days after the second dose, with a range of 14 to 241. SARS-CoV-2 spike-specific CD4+ TCR repertoires were compared before and after mRNA vaccination in COVID-19 convalescent patients and in infection-naive vaccine recipients. The full study included ten to eleven COVID-19 convalescent patients and a handful of SARS-CoV-2-naive healthy vaccine recipients. In the study, cultures from other donors were sequenced using the Oncomine TCR Beta short-read assay on an Illumina iSeq 100.

The method behind the library was the immunoSEQ multiplex PCR assay. DNA from the cultured and isolated CD4+ T cells underwent TCR beta CDR3 sequencing. The paper's processing steps were these. Non-productive TCR sequences were discarded, and reads were trimmed to the CDR3 region, with only CDR3s of 7 or more amino acids retained. Antigen-specific clonotypes were identified with the MANAFEST web app by comparing expansion in peptide wells against reference cultures. Positive clones required FDR<0.05 expansion versus reference and all other wells, odds ratio above 5, and frequency above 0.1% in two replicate wells. Clonotypes significantly expanded in SARS-CoV-2 spike wells and in at least one common cold coronavirus spike condition were defined as cross-reactive. CDR3 similarity was assessed by Levenshtein distance with the stringdist R package, and unrooted trees were built with ape in R 3.6.1. TCRdb obtained this table from immuneACCESS and retained in-frame rearrangements with V and J assigned. These tables miss some clones; where compared with another copy, unresolved V genes account for less than half of the shortfall, and the remainder is unexplained. Clone size and the V and J calls come from that table; the DNA yielded D and trimming. Present in this sample are more than 65,000 clones, about 80% of which were seen just once. The top ten constitute 1% to 1.5% of the sample.

This clone has more than one count but fewer than ten. The specificity of this receptor is unknown. The input lacks base qualities; no much larger clone sits a single base away. In the ViraFEST assay, PBMC were stimulated with viral peptide pools, and antigen-specific CD4+ T cell clonotypes were then identified by expansion using TCR sequencing. After about 10 days of culture, CD4+ T cells were isolated with the EasySep CD4+ T cell isolation kit. Participants received two doses of either the BNT162b2 or the mRNA-1273 mRNA SARS-CoV-2 vaccine. Negative nucleocapsid antibody results before and after vaccination confirmed that the healthy vaccine recipients had no prior SARS-CoV-2 infection. Roughly 2.1 million PBMC per well were cultured in IMDM with about 5.4% human AB serum, 8.5 to 10 IU/ml IL-2 and gentamicin, plus 10 ug/ml peptides. On days 3 and 7, half of the culture medium was replaced with fresh IL-2-containing medium. Unless noted otherwise, every peptide stimulation condition was grown in triplicate wells. PBMC were separated from whole blood using Ficoll-Paque Plus gradient centrifugation and were then either cryopreserved at -140C or used fresh. Overlapping peptide pools spanned the spike proteins of SARS-CoV-2 and the common cold coronaviruses HCoV-NL63, HCoV-OC43 and HCoV-229E. The QIAamp micro DNA kit was used to extract genomic DNA from the cultured CD4+ T cells.

Results and caveats for the whole study, not just this receptor: Marked clonal contraction was observed in both infection-induced and vaccine-induced clones at late post-vaccination timepoints, consistent with waning T cell responses. The study was limited by a small number of convalescent patients, and early post-infection timepoints were lacking. In healthy vaccine recipients, vaccine-induced clones were almost all SARS-CoV-2 mono-reactive, with only 1 of 255 cross-reactive with common cold coronaviruses.

Sequences were derived from CD4+ T cells from PBMCs cultured with HCoV-229E spike peptides, sampled after COVID-19 vaccination. The cell subset or site label of this sample denotes: HCoV-229E spike overlapping peptide pool stimulation. The TCR was taken from a human donor who received a COVID-19 vaccine.

The CDR3: CASKVPNTGELFF. The bases are TGTGCCAGCAAAGTCCCCAACACCGGGGAGCTGTTTTTT. The chain is made from TRBV6-4 and TRBJ2-2; the D segment cannot be called with confidence. The CDR3 has 13 amino acids, counting the end cysteine and phenylalanine. Solely the CDR3 DNA is kept, with 39 bases framed from the first base. CDR1 and CDR2 (MRHNA, SNTAGT) derive from the germline V gene. A distance of 8 bases separates the germline ends of V and J, which lose 7 bases and 2 bases respectively.